This record covers a single TCR beta chain. The CDR3 runs 15 residues. Germline V lookup: CDR1 SGHVS, CDR2 FNYEAQ. The trim removed 5 bases at V and 2 bases at J, leaving 6 bases unmatched. Authors' processing steps: Cell counts per sample came from amplifying reference gene primers. Assay used: immunoSEQ multiplex PCR; TCRdb lists only in-frame clones, some missing. From that table come the V and J calls and clone size; the DNA was used to work out D and trimming. The table lists a few hundred thousand clones, roughly 82% of them singletons. These data come from a study of blood T cell repertoires in COVID-19. For the study at large: The origin of the acute and convalescent COVID-19 samples was the United States, Italy and Spain. Sources were T cells, B-cell-depleted T cells, or PBMCs; the material itself was cDNA or gDNA.

The V call is TRBV7-6, the J call TRBJ2-5; 9 bases agree with TRBD1. Sequenced input: peripheral blood. The TCR sequence derives from a woman between 40 and 50 years old who had recovered from COVID-19. CDR3 sequence (DNA): TGTGCCAGCAGCCCCGGGACAGGGCTACAAGAGACCCAGTACTTC. It translates to CASSPGTGLQETQYF.